One sample yielded the 5 T cell receptor beta chains listed below, sequenced in a study of human T cells and chemical hapten exposure. Time point meaning: patch test 1, 2 weeks after DPC sensitization. Treatment given: therapeutic diphenylcyclopropenone sensitization with weekly scalp DPC. TCRdb processed the RACE reads anew with MiXCR; each CDR3 protein has one entry. Here the sample spans roughly 86,000 distinct CDR3 sequences, over 9.5% being singletons. Sample: whole blood, taken in connection with sensitization to the hapten diphenylcyclopropenone (DPC). The receptors were sampled from a man aged 35 to 55 with alopecia areata. Some clones in this sample may be carry-over from other donors' samples.

The rearrangement joins TRBV30 to TRBJ1-5; no reliable D call. The CDR3 has 13 residues. With 2 bases removed from V and 5 bases from J, the gap between germline ends came to 10 bases. The germline CDR1 and CDR2 sequences are GTSNPN and SVGIG (reference sequence). In DNA form, the CDR3 reads TGTGCCTGGAGTCTGAGTAGAGATCAGCCCCAGCATTTT. Protein: CAWSLSRDQPQHF.

The V call is TRBV10-3, the J call TRBJ2-7; TRBD2 agrees at 7 bases. Germline CDR1 ENHRY, CDR2 SYGVKD. V was clipped by 4 bases and J by 2 bases; unmatched bases: 5. This CDR3 is 14 amino acids long. In DNA, the CDR3 is TGTGCCATCAGTGGGGCTAGCGGTACCTACGAGCAGTACGTC. This translates into CAISGASGTYEQYV.

The table lists this clonotype with many counts. This rearrangement joins TRBV2 to TRBJ1-2; no clear D. This CDR3 has 14 amino acids. Germline CDR1 is SNHLY and CDR2 is FYNNEI. Trimming took off 10 bases at V and 4 bases at J, with 19 bases between the two ends. The CDR3 is CANDERPRGYGYTF. DNA for the CDR3: TGTGCCAACGACGAGAGGCCCCGGGGCTATGGCTACACCTTC.

This clonotype was found many times. CDR3 protein: CAWTGEGAYNEKLFF. The CDR3 DNA reads as TGTGCCTGGACTGGCGAGGGGGCCTATAATGAAAAACTGTTTTTT. The V gene is TRBV30, the J gene TRBJ1-4; 7 bases align to TRBD1. The CDR3 is 15 amino acids. Germline V gene lookup returns CDR1 GTSNPN and CDR2 SVGIG (reference sequence). V was clipped by 4 bases and J by 4 bases; unmatched bases: 9.

This clonotype has only a few counts. The chain carries TRBV12-3 or TRBV12-4 and TRBJ1-5; 7 bases match TRBD1. The CDR3 runs 14 residues. Germline trimming cut 4 bases from V and 7 bases from J; bases unmatched to any gene: 7. In DNA form, the CDR3 reads TGTGCCAGCAGTTATGGACAGGCGGGACAGCCCCAGCATTTT. It is translated as CASSYGQAGQPQHF.